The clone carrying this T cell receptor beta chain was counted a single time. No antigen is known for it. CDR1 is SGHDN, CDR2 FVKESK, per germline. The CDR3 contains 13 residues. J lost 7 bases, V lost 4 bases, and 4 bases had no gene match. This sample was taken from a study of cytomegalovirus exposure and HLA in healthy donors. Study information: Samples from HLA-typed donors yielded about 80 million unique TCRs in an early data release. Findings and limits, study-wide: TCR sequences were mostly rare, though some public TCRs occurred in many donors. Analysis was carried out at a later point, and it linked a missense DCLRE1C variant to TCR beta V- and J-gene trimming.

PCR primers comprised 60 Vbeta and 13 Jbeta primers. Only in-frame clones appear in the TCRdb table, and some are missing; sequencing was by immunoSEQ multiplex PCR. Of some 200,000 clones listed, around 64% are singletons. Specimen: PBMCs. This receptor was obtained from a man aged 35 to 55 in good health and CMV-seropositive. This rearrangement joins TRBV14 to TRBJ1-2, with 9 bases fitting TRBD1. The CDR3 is CASSPGQGFGYTF. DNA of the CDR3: TGTGCCAGCAGCCCCGGACAGGGGTTTGGCTACACCTTC. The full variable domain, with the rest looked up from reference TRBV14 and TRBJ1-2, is EAGVTQFPSHSVIEKGQTVTLRCDPISGHDNLYWYRRVMGKEIKFLLHFVKESKQDESGMPNNRFLAERTGGTYSTLKVQPAELEDSGVYFCASSPGQGFGYTFGSGTRLTVV.